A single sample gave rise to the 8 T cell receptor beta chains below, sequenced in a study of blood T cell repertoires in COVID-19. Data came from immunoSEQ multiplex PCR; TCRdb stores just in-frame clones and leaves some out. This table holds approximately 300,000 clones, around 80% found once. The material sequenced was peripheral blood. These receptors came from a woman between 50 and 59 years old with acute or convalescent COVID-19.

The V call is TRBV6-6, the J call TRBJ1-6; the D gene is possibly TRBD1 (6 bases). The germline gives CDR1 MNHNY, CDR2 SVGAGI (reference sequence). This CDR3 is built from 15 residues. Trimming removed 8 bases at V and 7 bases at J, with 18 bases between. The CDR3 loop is CASQDSSSPNSPLHF. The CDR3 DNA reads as TGTGCCAGCCAGGACAGTTCATCGCCGAATTCACCCCTCCACTTT.

The CDR3, as DNA: TGCGCCAGCAGCCAAGATAGCGACGGCTACAATGAGCAGTTCTTC. Protein product: CASSQDSDGYNEQFF. The V call is TRBV4-3, the J call TRBJ2-1, with D possibly TRBD2 on 5 matching bases. There are 15 residues in the CDR3. Germline assignment: CDR1 LGHNA and CDR2 YSLEER. V was clipped by 0 bases and J by 3 bases, with 9 bases between them.

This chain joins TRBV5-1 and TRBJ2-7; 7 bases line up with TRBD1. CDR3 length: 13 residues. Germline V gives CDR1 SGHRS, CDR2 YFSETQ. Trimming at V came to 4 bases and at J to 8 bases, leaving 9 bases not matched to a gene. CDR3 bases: TGCGCCAGCAGCCGTACAGGGGAAGAGAAGCAGTACGTC. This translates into CASSRTGEEKQYV.

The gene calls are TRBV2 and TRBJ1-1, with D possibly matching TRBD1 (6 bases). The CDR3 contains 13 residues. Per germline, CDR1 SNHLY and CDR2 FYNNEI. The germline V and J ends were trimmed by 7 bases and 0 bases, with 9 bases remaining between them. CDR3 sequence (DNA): TGTGCCAGCATGACAGGCCTGAACACTGAAGCTTTCTTT. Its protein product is CASMTGLNTEAFF.

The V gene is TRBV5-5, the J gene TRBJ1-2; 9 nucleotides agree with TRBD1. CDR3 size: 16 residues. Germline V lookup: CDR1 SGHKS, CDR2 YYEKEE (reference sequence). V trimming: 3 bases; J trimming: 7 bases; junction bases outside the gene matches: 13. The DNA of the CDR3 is TGTGCCAGCAGCTCGCCATCCCGGGACAGGGCGGTTGGCTACACCTTC. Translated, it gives CASSSPSRDRAVGYTF.

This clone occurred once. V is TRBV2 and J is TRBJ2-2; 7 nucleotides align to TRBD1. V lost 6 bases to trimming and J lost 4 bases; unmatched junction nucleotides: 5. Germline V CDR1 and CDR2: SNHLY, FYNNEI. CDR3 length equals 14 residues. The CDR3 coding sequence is TGTGCCAGCAGGGGGACAGCAGGCACCGGGGAGCTGTTTTTT. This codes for CASRGTAGTGELFF.

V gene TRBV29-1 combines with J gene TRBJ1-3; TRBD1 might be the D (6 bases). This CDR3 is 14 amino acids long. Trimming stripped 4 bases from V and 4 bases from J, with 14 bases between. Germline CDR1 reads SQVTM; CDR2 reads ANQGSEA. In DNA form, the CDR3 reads TGCAGCGTTGGGTACAGGGAACCAGGAAACACCATATATTTT. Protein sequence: CSVGYREPGNTIYF.

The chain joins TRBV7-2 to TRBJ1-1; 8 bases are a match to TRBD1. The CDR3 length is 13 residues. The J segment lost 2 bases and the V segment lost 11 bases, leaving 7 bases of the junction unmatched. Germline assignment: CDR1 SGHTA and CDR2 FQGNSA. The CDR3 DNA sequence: TGTGCCGGAAGACAGGGGCAAAACACTGAAGCTTTCTTT. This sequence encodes CAGRQGQNTEAFF.